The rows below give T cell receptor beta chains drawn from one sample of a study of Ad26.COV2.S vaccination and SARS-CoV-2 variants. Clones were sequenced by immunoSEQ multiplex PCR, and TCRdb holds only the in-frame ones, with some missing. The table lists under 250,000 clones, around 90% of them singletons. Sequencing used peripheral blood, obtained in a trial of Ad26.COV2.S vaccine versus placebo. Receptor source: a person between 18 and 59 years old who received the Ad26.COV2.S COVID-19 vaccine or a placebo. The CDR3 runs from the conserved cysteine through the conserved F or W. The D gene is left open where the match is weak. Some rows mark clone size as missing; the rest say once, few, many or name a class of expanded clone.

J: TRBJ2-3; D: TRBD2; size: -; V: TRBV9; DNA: TGTGCCAGCAGCCCAAGCGGGGGGGCCCAAAATACGCAGTATTTT; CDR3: CASSPSGGAQNTQYF
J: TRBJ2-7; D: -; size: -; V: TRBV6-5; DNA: TGTGCCAGCAGACCGGAACGGCGCTCCTACGAGCAGTACTTC; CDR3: CASRPERRSYEQYF
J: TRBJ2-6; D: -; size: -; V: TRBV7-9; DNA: TGTGCCAGCAGCTTATCAGCGGGCATGGCCAACGTCCTGACTTTC; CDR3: CASSLSAGMANVLTF
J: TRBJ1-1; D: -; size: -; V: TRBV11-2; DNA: TGTGCCAGCAGCCCTGCGACAGGTTGGAACACTGAAGCTTTCTTT; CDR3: CASSPATGWNTEAFF
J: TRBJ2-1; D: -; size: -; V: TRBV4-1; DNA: TGCGCCAGCAGCCAAGTCCGGGAAACATACAATGAGCAGTTCTTC; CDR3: CASSQVRETYNEQFF
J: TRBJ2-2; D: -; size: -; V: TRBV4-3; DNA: TGCGCCAGCAGCCCGACTGGGAACACCGGGGAGCTGTTTTTT; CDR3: CASSPTGNTGELFF
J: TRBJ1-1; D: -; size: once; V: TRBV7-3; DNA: TGTGCCAGCAGCAAGGGACTGTCGAACACTGAAGCTTTCTTT; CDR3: CASSKGLSNTEAFF
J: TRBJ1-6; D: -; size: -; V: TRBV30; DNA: TGTGCCGGAACGATGACAGAGCCGCACTATAATTCACCCCTCCACTTT; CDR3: CAGTMTEPHYNSPLHF
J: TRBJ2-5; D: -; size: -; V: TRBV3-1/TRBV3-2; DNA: TGTGCCAGCAGCCAAGACGTGTGGGAGACCCAGTACTTC; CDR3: CASSQDVWETQYF
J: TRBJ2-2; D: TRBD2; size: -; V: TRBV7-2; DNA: TGTGCCAGCAGCTTACCCAAGACTAGCGTAGGCGGGGAGCTGTTTTTT; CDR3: CASSLPKTSVGGELFF
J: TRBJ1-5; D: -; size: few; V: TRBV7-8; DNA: TGTGCCAGCAGCTTTTGGGTAACTTATAGCAATCAGCCCCAGCATTTT; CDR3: CASSFWVTYSNQPQHF
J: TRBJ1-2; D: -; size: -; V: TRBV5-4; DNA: TGTGCCAGCAGCTTGGACCAGGCAAACTATGGCTACACCTTC; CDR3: CASSLDQANYGYTF
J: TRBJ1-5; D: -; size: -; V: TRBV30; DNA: TGTGCCTGGAGTGTACCAGTTCAAAATCAGCCCCAGCATTTT; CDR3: CAWSVPVQNQPQHF
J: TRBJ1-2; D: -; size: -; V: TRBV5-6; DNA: TGTGCCAGCTATCTCACCAGCCACCAAGCTAACTATGGCTACACCTTC; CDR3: CASYLTSHQANYGYTF
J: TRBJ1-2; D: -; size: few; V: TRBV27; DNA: TGTGCCAGCAGTTCCCTCGGGCACGATGGCTACACCTTC; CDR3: CASSSLGHDGYTF
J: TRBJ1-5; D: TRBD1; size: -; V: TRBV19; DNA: TGTGCCAGTAGTACTGGACAGGGTGGGGTCTGGAATCAGCCCCAGCATTTT; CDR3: CASSTGQGGVWNQPQHF
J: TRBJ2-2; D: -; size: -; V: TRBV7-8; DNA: TGTGCCAGCAGCTTAGCGCCAGCTGGTTTGAACACCGGGGAGCTGTTTTTT; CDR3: CASSLAPAGLNTGELFF
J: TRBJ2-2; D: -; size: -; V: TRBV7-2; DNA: TGTGCCAGCAGTGCCTTTGGGCTTACTGGCGGGGAGCTGTTTTTT; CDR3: CASSAFGLTGGELFF
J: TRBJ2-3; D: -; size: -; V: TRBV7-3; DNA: TGTGCCAGCAGCTTAACAGTGAGCGGGTCTAGCACAGATACGCAGTATTTT; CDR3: CASSLTVSGSSTDTQYF
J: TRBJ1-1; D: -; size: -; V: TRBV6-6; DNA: TGTGCCGGTGGGGACATCTCAGGGACCACTGAAGCTTTCTTT; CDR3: CAGGDISGTTEAFF
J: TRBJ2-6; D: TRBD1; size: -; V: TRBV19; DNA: TGTGCCAGTAGTATCGGGACAGGGGGAACTGGGGCCAACGTCCTGACTTTC; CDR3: CASSIGTGGTGANVLTF
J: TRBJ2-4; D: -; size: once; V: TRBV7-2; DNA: TGTGCCAGCAGCCTGGGTACGGGGGCAAACATTCAGTACTTC; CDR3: CASSLGTGANIQYF
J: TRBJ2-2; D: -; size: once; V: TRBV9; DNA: TGTGCCAGCAGCCCGGGGGGACACTCCACCGGGGAGCTGTTTTTT; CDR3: CASSPGGHSTGELFF
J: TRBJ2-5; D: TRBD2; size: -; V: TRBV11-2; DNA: TGTGCCAGCAGGACCCCCGGGACTAGCGGGCGAAAAGAGACCCAGTACTTC; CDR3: CASRTPGTSGRKETQYF
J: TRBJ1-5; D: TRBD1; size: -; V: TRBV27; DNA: TGTGCCAGCAGTACAACAGGGGGCAATCAGCCCCAGCATTTT; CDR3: CASSTTGGNQPQHF
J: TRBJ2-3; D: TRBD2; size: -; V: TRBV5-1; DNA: TGCGCCAGCAGCCAACGCGGACTAGGCACAGATACGCAGTATTTT; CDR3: CASSQRGLGTDTQYF
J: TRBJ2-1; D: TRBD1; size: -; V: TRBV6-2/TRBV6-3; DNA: TGTGCCAGCAGTTACCACATGACCGGACAGGATTACTACAATGAGCAGTTCTTC; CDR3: CASSYHMTGQDYYNEQFF
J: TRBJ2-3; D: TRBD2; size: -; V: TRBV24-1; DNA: TGTGCCACCAGTGACCCCGGACTAGCGGGATACACAGATACGCAGTATTTT; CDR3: CATSDPGLAGYTDTQYF
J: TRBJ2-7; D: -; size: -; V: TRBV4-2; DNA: TGTGCCAGCAGCCAAGAGCGCCAGTCCTACGAGCAGTACTTC; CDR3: CASSQERQSYEQYF
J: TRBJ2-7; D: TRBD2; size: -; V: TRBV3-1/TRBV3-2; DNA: TGTGCCAGCAGCCAAGAAACTAGCGTAAGCTCCTACGAGCAGTACTTC; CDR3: CASSQETSVSSYEQYF
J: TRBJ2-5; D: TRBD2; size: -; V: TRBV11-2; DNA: TGTGCCAGCAGCTTAGGGCTAGCGGGGGGGCAGACCCAGTACTTC; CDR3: CASSLGLAGGQTQYF
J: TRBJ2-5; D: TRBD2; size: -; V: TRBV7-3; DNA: TGTGCCAGCAGCTTACTAGCGGGTGCACAAGAGACCCAGTACTTC; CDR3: CASSLLAGAQETQYF
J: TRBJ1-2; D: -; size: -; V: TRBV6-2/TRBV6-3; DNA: TGTGCCAGCAGTTACTCGGGGGCCTATGGCTACACCTTC; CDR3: CASSYSGAYGYTF
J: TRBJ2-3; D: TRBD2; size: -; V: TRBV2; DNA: TGTGCCAGCAAGTGGACTAGCGGGTACACAGATACGCAGTATTTT; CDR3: CASKWTSGYTDTQYF
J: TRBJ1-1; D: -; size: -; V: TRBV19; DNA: TGTGCCAGTAGTATTATCGACCGGATCAACACTGAAGCTTTCTTT; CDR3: CASSIIDRINTEAFF
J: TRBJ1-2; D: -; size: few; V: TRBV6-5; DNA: TGTGCCAGCAGATCACAGGGAGTCTCCAACTATGGCTACACCTTC; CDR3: CASRSQGVSNYGYTF
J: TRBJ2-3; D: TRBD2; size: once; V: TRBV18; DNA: TGTGCCAGCTCACCATCGAAACTGTTGACTAGCGCTAGCACAGATACGCAGTATTTT; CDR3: CASSPSKLLTSASTDTQYF